This TCR beta chain was sequenced for a study of blood T cell repertoires in COVID-19. Looking at the study overall: T cells, B-cell-depleted T cells, or PBMCs supplied cDNA or gDNA.

Germline values: CDR1 LNHNV, CDR2 YYDKDF (reference sequence). With 3 bases clipped from V and 5 bases from J, the junction kept 6 bases outside the gene matches. The CDR3 length is 16 residues. TCRdb keeps only in-frame clones here, not all; method: immunoSEQ multiplex PCR. The sample includes tens of thousands of clones, around nine tenths seen only once; the top ten take just under 4%. The sequenced sample consisted of peripheral blood. This chain connects TRBV15 to TRBJ1-4; TRBD1 matches at 10 bases. This clonotype was obtained from a woman aged 45-65 years in a cohort sampled during active COVID-19. The CDR3 spells CATSRAPGQGNEKLFF. The CDR3 DNA sequence: TGTGCCACCAGCAGGGCCCCGGGACAGGGGAATGAAAAACTGTTTTTT.